This entry describes one T cell receptor (beta chain). This record comes from a study of CD8 T cells in Susac syndrome. Blood CD8+ and CD4+ T cells underwent high-throughput TCR beta sequencing. The RNA input was roughly 0.5 to 1 ug, and it was reverse transcribed with random hexamers. TCRdb recomputed calls from the immunoSEQ multiplex PCR reads with MiXCR, one row per CDR3 protein. The data show 250,000 to 300,000 distinct CDR3 sequences, around 83% seen once. CDR1 and CDR2 (germline): PRHDT, FYEKMQ (reference sequence). V was pared by 0 bases and J by 6 bases, with 15 bases between. The CDR3 contains 15 residues.

The receptor was isolated from a human donor with multiple sclerosis. The material sequenced was CD8+ T cells from PBMCs. V usage is TRBV13 and J usage is TRBJ2-7, with D hard to call. The CDR3 protein is CASSLGVVSLGEQYF. DNA of the CDR3: TGTGCCAGCAGCTTAGGCGTCGTCAGCTTAGGCGAGCAGTACTTC. Based on the CDR3 plus reference TRBV13 and TRBJ2-7, the full variable domain is AAGVIQSPRHLIKEKRETATLKCYPIPRHDTVYWYQQGPGQDPQFLISFYEKMQSDKGSIPDRFSAQQFSDYHSELNMSSLELGDSALYFCASSLGVVSLGEQYFGPGTRLTVT.